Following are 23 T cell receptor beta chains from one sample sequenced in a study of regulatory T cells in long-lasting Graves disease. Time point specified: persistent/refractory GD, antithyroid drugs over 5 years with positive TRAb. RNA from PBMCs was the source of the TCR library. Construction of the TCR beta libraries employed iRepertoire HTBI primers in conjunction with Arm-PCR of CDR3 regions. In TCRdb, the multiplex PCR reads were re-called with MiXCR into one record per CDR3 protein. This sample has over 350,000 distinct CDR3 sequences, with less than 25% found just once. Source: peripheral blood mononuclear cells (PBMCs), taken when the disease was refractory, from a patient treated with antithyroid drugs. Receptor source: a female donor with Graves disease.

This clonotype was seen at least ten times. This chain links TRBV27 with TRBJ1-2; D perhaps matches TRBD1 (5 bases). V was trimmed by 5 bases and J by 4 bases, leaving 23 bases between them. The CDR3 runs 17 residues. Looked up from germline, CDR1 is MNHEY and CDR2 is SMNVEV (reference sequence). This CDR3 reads CASSPTGLLGSPYGYTF. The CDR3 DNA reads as TGTGCCAGCAGTCCCACGGGGCTTTTAGGATCACCCTATGGCTACACCTTC.

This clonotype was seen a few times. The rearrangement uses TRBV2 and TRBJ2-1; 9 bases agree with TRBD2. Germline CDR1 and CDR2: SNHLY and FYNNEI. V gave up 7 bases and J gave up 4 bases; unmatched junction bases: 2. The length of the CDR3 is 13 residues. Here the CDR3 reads CASKTSGYNEQFF. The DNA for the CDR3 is TGTGCCAGCAAAACTAGCGGGTACAATGAGCAGTTCTTC.

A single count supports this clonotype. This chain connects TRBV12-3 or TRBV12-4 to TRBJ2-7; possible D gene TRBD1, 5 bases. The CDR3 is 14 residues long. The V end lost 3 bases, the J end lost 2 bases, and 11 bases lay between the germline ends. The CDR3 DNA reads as TGTGCCAGCAGTTTTGGGGCAGATCCCTACGAGCAGTACTTC. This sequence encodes CASSFGADPYEQYF.

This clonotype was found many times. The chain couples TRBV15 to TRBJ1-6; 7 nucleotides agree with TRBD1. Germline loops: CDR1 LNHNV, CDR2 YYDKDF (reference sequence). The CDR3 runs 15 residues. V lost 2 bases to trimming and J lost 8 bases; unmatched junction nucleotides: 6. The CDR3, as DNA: TGTGCCACCAGCAGATCCCGGGACAGAGATTCACCCCTCCACTTT. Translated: CATSRSRDRDSPLHF.

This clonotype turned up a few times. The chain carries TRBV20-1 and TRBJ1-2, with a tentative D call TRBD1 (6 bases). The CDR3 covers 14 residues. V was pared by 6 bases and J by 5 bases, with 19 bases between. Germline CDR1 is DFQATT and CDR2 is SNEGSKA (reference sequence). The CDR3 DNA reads TGCAGTGCCACTGCATCACAGGGATTTTATGGCTACACCTTC. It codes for CSATASQGFYGYTF.

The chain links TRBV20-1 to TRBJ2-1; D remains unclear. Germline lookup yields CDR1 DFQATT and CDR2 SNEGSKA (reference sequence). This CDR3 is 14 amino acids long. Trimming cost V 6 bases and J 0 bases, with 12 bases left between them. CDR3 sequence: CSAPTRRSYNEQFF. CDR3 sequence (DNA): TGCAGTGCCCCGACCAGACGCTCCTACAATGAGCAGTTCTTC.

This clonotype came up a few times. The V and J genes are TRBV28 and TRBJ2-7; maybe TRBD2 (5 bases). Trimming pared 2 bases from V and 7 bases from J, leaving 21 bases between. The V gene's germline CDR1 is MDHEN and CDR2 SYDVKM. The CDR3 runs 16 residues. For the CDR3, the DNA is TGTGCCAGCAGTTTAAGAGGGCCCGTATCTCCTAGAGAGCAGTACTTC. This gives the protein CASSLRGPVSPREQYF.

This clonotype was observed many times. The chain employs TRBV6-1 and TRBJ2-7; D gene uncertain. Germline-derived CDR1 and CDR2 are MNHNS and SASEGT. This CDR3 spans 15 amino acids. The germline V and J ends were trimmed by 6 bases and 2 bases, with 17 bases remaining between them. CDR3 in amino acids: CASSPGDAVTYEQYF. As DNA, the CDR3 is TGTGCCAGCAGCCCTGGGGATGCGGTCACCTACGAGCAGTACTTC.

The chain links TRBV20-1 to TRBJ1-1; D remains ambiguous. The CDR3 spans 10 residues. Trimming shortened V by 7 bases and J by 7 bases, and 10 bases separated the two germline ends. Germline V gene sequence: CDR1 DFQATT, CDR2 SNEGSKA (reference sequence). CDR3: CSGHGNEAFF. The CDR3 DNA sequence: TGCAGTGGGCACGGAAATGAAGCTTTCTTT.

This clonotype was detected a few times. The CDR3 bases are TGTGCCAGCAGCTCCGACGGGGGACTAGCGGGAGTTGAGCAGTTCTTC. The encoded protein is CASSSDGGLAGVEQFF. The rearrangement uses TRBV7-9 and TRBJ2-1; 14 bases fit TRBD2. Germline values: CDR1 SEHNR, CDR2 FQNEAQ (reference sequence). V lost 4 bases to trimming and J lost 9 bases; unmatched junction nucleotides: 8. This CDR3 has 16 amino acids.

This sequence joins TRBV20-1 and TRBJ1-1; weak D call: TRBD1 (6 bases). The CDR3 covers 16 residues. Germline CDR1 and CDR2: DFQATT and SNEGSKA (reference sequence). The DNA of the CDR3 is TGCAGCGCACGAGGGCCACAGGGTGGAGGGAACACTGAAGCTTTCTTT. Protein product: CSARGPQGGGNTEAFF.

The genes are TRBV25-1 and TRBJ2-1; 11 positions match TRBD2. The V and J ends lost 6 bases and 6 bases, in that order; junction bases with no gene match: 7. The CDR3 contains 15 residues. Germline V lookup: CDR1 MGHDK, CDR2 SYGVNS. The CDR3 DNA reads TGTGCCAGCAGCACAACTAGCGGGAGATTCAATGAGCAGTTCTTC. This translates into CASSTTSGRFNEQFF.

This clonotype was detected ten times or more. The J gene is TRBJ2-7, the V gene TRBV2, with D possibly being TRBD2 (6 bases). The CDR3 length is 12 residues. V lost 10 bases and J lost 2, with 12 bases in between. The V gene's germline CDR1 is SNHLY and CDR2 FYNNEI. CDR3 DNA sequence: TGTGCCATCCGGGACTCCCCCTACGAGCAGTACTTC. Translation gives CAIRDSPYEQYF.

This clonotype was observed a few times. In DNA form, the CDR3 reads TGTGCCAGCAGTCAGACAGGGAATCAGCCCCAGCATTTT. Translation: CASSQTGNQPQHF. This sequence joins TRBV12-3 or TRBV12-4 and TRBJ1-5; TRBD1 matches at 7 bases. The CDR3 is made up of 13 amino acids. V dropped 5 bases and J dropped 4; count of bases not matched to a gene: 2.

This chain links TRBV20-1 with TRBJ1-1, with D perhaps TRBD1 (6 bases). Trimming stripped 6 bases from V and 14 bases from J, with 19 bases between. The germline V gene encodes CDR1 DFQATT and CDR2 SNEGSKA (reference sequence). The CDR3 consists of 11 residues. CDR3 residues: CSAAHQDSFFF. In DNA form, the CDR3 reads TGCAGTGCCGCGCATCAGGACAGCTTCTTCTTT.

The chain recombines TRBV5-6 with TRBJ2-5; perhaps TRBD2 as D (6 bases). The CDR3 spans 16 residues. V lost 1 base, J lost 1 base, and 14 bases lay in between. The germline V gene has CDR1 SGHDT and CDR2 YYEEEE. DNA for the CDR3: TGTGCCAGCAGCTTGATCCAGCGGGCTATCCAAGAGACCCAGTACTTC. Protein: CASSLIQRAIQETQYF.

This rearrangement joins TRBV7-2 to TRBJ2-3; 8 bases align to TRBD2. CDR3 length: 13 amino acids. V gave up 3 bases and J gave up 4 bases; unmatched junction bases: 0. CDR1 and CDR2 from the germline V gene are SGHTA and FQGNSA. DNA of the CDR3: TGTGCCAGCAGCTTGGGACTAGCAGATACGCAGTATTTT. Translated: CASSLGLADTQYF. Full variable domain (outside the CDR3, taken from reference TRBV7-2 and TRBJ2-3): GAGVSQSPSNKVTEKGKDVELRCDPISGHTALYWYRQSLGQGLEFLIYFQGNSAPDKSGLPSDRFSAERTGGSVSTLTIQRTQQEDSAVYLCASSLGLADTQYFGPGTRLTVL.

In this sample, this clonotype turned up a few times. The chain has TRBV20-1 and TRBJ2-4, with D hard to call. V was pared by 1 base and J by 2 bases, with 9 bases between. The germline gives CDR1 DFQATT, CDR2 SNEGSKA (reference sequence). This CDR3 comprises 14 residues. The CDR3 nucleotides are TGCAGTGCTAGAGGTCCCCTGTCCAAAAACATTCAGTACTTC. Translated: CSARGPLSKNIQYF.

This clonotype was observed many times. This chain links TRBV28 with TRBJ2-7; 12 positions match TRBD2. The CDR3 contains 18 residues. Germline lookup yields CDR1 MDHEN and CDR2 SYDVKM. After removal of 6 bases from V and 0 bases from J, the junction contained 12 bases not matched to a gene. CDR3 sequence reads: CASRTPGTSGPSSYEQYF. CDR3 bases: TGTGCCAGCAGAACTCCCGGGACTAGCGGGCCAAGCTCCTACGAGCAGTACTTC.

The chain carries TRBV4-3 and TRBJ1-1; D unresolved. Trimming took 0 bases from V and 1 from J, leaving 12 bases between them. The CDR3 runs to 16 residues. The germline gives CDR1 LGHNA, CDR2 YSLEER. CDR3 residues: CASSQDQSWPNTEAFF. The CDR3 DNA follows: TGCGCCAGCAGCCAAGATCAGAGTTGGCCGAACACTGAAGCTTTCTTT.

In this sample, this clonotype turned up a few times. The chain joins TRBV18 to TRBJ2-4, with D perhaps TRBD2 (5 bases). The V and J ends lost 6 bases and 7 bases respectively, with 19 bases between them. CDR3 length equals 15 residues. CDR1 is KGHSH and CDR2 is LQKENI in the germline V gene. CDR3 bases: TGTGCCAGCTCCCCTGAAGCCCCCTCGGGGAACATTCAGTACTTC. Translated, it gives CASSPEAPSGNIQYF.

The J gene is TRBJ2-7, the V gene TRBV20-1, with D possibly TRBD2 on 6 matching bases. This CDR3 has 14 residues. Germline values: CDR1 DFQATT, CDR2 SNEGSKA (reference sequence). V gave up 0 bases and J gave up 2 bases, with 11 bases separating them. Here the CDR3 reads CSARERDSPYEQYF. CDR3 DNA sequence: TGCAGTGCTAGAGAACGGGACTCTCCCTACGAGCAGTACTTC.

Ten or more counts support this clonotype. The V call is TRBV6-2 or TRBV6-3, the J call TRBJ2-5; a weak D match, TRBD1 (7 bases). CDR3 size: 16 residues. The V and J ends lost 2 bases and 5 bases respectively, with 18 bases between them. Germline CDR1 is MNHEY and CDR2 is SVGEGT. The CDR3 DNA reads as TGTGCCAGCAGTTACGCCATTGGACAGGAGGGCGAGACCCAGTACTTC. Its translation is CASSYAIGQEGETQYF.